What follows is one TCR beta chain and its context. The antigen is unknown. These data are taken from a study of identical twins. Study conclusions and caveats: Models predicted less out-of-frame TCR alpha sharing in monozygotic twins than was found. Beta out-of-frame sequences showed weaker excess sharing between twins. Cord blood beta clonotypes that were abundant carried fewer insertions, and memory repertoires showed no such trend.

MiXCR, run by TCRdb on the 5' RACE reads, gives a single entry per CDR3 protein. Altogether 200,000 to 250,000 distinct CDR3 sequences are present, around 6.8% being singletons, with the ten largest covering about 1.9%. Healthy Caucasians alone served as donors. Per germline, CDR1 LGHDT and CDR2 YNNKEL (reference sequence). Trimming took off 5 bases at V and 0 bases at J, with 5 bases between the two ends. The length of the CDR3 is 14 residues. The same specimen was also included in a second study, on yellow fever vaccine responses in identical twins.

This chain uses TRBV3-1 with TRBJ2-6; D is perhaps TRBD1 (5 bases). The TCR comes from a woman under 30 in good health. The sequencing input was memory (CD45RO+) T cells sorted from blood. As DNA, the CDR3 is TGTGCCAGCAGCAGGGGCTCTGGGGCCAACGTCCTGACTTTC. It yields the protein CASSRGSGANVLTF.